A selection of T cell receptor beta chains follows, all from one sample in a study of T cell responses to AZD1222 COVID-19 vaccine. Assay: immunoSEQ multiplex PCR; the TCRdb copy retains only in-frame clones and omits some. The profile covers more than 100,000 clones, with over 75% appearing a single time and 3.1% taken by the ten largest. Specimen: peripheral blood, collected on day 0 of AZD1222 vaccination. Receptors were obtained from an adult in good health. The conserved cysteine and the conserved F or W are not part of the CDR3 here. Size values are once, few and many counts, or a class for expanded clones, and some rows have none.

V gene: TRBV7-9; clone size: .; J gene: TRBJ1-2; CDR3 protein: ASTLGTGGHYGYT
V gene: TRBV10-3; clone size: .; J gene: TRBJ2-1; CDR3 protein: AISDDSHGEQF
V gene: TRBV7-9; clone size: .; J gene: TRBJ2-7; CDR3 protein: ASSPTGSYEQY
V gene: TRBV28; clone size: .; J gene: TRBJ2-7; CDR3 protein: ATSLAGPYEQY
V gene: TRBV27; clone size: few; J gene: TRBJ1-1; CDR3 protein: ASSLRGRGGGNTEAF
V gene: TRBV2; clone size: .; J gene: TRBJ2-1; CDR3 protein: ASSREGEQF
V gene: TRBV27; clone size: .; J gene: TRBJ1-6; CDR3 protein: ASSLYPGRGSPLH
V gene: TRBV12-5; clone size: .; J gene: TRBJ2-1; CDR3 protein: ASGLWGSSVEQF
V gene: TRBV24-1; clone size: .; J gene: TRBJ1-1; CDR3 protein: ATSDLYESEAF
V gene: TRBV19; clone size: .; J gene: TRBJ1-6; CDR3 protein: ASSIESSYNSPLH
V gene: TRBV16; clone size: .; J gene: TRBJ1-1; CDR3 protein: ASSQQGAVGTEAF
V gene: TRBV19; clone size: once; J gene: TRBJ2-7; CDR3 protein: ASSQPGRMGEQY
V gene: TRBV4-2; clone size: .; J gene: TRBJ1-1; CDR3 protein: ASSQDLRGTTEAF
V gene: TRBV19; clone size: .; J gene: TRBJ1-3; CDR3 protein: ASRDSSSGNTIY
V gene: TRBV6-2/TRBV6-3; clone size: .; J gene: TRBJ2-4; CDR3 protein: ASSSIQGGHKNIQY
V gene: TRBV3-1/TRBV3-2; clone size: .; J gene: TRBJ2-1; CDR3 protein: ASSFLVAGRNEQF
V gene: TRBV7-2; clone size: .; J gene: TRBJ1-1; CDR3 protein: ASSIRPLDTEAF
V gene: TRBV5-1; clone size: .; J gene: TRBJ2-2; CDR3 protein: ASSFRQTGELF
V gene: TRBV28; clone size: .; J gene: TRBJ1-5; CDR3 protein: ASYEPIASQPQH
V gene: TRBV27; clone size: few; J gene: TRBJ2-7; CDR3 protein: ASGSPGAREQY
V gene: TRBV6-5; clone size: .; J gene: TRBJ1-2; CDR3 protein: ASSYARGTFNYGYT
V gene: TRBV28; clone size: .; J gene: TRBJ2-5; CDR3 protein: ASSQRGAEETQY
V gene: TRBV19; clone size: .; J gene: TRBJ2-7; CDR3 protein: ASSPGQGAYEQY
V gene: TRBV27; clone size: few; J gene: TRBJ1-6; CDR3 protein: ASSRGQGNSPLH
V gene: TRBV18; clone size: .; J gene: TRBJ1-1; CDR3 protein: ASSPLIAWEDNTEAF
V gene: TRBV5-1; clone size: once; J gene: TRBJ2-7; CDR3 protein: ASSWDKAYEQY
V gene: TRBV24-1; clone size: .; J gene: TRBJ2-3; CDR3 protein: ATSEDRSSTDTQY
V gene: TRBV7-8; clone size: .; J gene: TRBJ1-2; CDR3 protein: ASSLDPTGKGYGYT
V gene: TRBV7-9; clone size: .; J gene: TRBJ2-4; CDR3 protein: ASSPPTGRAKNIQY
V gene: TRBV11-1; clone size: .; J gene: TRBJ2-1; CDR3 protein: ASSHSTLNEQF
V gene: TRBV9; clone size: once; J gene: TRBJ2-5; CDR3 protein: ASSVGWGLETQY
V gene: TRBV5-1; clone size: .; J gene: TRBJ1-6; CDR3 protein: ASSQRQGASSPLH
V gene: TRBV29-1; clone size: .; J gene: TRBJ2-6; CDR3 protein: SVEVGGQAGANVLT
V gene: TRBV7-9; clone size: .; J gene: TRBJ1-1; CDR3 protein: ASSGSSTNTEAF
V gene: TRBV19; clone size: .; J gene: TRBJ2-3; CDR3 protein: ASRRTTSTDTQY
V gene: TRBV20-1; clone size: .; J gene: TRBJ1-3; CDR3 protein: SASRQRENTIY
V gene: TRBV20-1; clone size: .; J gene: TRBJ2-7; CDR3 protein: SASLIAGGRADFYEQY
V gene: TRBV27; clone size: once; J gene: TRBJ1-2; CDR3 protein: ASSLSLMDPSNYGYT
V gene: TRBV6-5; clone size: .; J gene: TRBJ1-2; CDR3 protein: ASSSGTGVSYGYT
V gene: TRBV5-1; clone size: .; J gene: TRBJ2-2; CDR3 protein: ASSLSGIGTGELF
V gene: TRBV12-3/TRBV12-4; clone size: .; J gene: TRBJ2-2; CDR3 protein: ASSLAGRGELF
V gene: TRBV5-5; clone size: .; J gene: TRBJ1-2; CDR3 protein: ASSTSAGQNGYT
V gene: TRBV19; clone size: .; J gene: TRBJ1-2; CDR3 protein: ASSIGFLATYGYT
V gene: TRBV9; clone size: .; J gene: TRBJ1-1; CDR3 protein: ASSVVVSNTEAF
V gene: TRBV9; clone size: few; J gene: TRBJ1-5; CDR3 protein: ASSVDPNQPQH